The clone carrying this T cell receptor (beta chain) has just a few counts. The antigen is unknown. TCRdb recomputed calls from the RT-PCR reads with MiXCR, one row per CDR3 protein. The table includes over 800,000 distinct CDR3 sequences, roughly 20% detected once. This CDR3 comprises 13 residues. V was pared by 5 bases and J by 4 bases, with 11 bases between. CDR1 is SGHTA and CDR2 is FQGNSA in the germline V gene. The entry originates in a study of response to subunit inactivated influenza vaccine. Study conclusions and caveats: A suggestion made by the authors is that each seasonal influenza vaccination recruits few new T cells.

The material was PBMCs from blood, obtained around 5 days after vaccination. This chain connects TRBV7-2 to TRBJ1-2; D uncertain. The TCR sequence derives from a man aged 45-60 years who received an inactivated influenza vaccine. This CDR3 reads CASSPSGSYGYTF. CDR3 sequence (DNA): TGTGCCAGCAGCCCCTCAGGCTCCTATGGCTACACCTTC.